This T cell receptor (beta chain) stems from a study of neoadjuvant anti-PD-1 for oral cavity cancer. V was shortened by 5 bases and J by 5 bases, with 27 bases between the two germline ends. Germline CDR1 is MNHEY and CDR2 is SMNVEV (reference sequence). The CDR3 sequence is 19 residues long. Study conclusions and caveats: Treg/Th17 ratio rose with pretreatment blood and fell with post-treatment tumor TCRbeta clonality. Post-nivolumab, blood T cell clonality was significantly elevated in non-responders.

As regards this clone: The antigen remains unidentified.

Measured with immunoSEQ multiplex PCR; TCRdb has only the in-frame clones, and not every one. The data contain about 6,900 clones, around three quarters of them singletons. This specimen was PBMCs, taken before nivolumab (anti-PD-1) treatment. This receptor was taken from a person aged 35 to 85 with oral cavity squamous cell carcinoma. The genes are TRBV27 and TRBJ2-2, with a possible D match to TRBD1 (6 bases). This CDR3 reads CASSPKASGATVTTGELFF. The CDR3 region has the DNA TGTGCCAGCAGTCCTAAAGCGTCAGGGGCGACGGTTACGACCGGGGAGCTGTTTTTT.